The present T cell receptor beta chain was sequenced within a study of beta chain features in type 1 diabetes. Overall study findings and caveats: Significant though moderate, a shortening of TCRB CDR3s appeared in all four CD4+ subsets of Type 1 diabetes patients. Amplification by PCR could prefer shorter templates, with the same effect in patients and controls. Patients showed naive, central memory and Treg TCRB repertoires that appeared more similar than those of healthy donors.

Germline V gives CDR1 SGHRS, CDR2 YFSETQ. After removal of 4 bases from V and 5 bases from J, the junction contained 6 bases not matched to a gene. The CDR3 loop spans 14 amino acids. The isolated RNA, all of it, was reverse transcribed, so expressed TCRB transcripts were what got sequenced. The repertoire was sequenced with immunoSEQ multiplex PCR; TCRdb's copy has only in-frame clones and lacks some. Of about 340,000 clones listed, roughly a tenth are singletons. Via the markers CD45RO/CCR7/CD25/CD127/CD95/CD27, stem cell-like memory, regulatory, central memory and naive CD4+ cells were sorted. Concerning this clone: Its antigen is unknown.

This sequence was found in a man between 25 and 39 years old with type 1 diabetes. The V gene is TRBV5-1, the J gene TRBJ2-3, with TRBD2 matching over 8 bases. The source material was central memory CD4+ T cells from blood. CDR3 sequence (DNA): TGCGCCAGCAGCGCTGCGGGGGGTCAAGATACGCAGTATTTT. It translates to CASSAAGGQDTQYF. Looking up the rest from reference TRBV5-1 and TRBJ2-3 gives the full variable domain: KAGVTQTPRYLIKTRGQQVTLSCSPISGHRSVSWYQQTPGQGLQFLFEYFSETQRNKGNFPGRFSGRQFSNSRSEMNVSTLELGDSALYLCASSAAGGQDTQYFGPGTRLTVL.